This section outlines one T cell receptor (beta chain) sequence together with its context. What it binds is not known. Assay: immunoSEQ multiplex PCR; the TCRdb copy retains only in-frame clones and omits some. The sample carries some 120,000 clones, about 89% recorded once. V gave up 9 bases and J gave up 0 bases, with 14 bases separating them. The CDR3 totals 14 residues. Germline CDR1 is SGHRS and CDR2 is YFSETQ. This sample was included in a study of T cell responses to AZD1222 COVID-19 vaccine. Study-wide findings and caveats: Spike-specific TCR breadth and depth went up after people got two AZD1222 doses. Repertoires were obtained only post-peak T cell response. Clonal diversity may have been underestimated, and the donors were mostly white British, with more females than males.

This receptor was taken from an adult in good health. Material: peripheral blood, obtained on day 0 of AZD1222 vaccination. V is TRBV5-1 and J is TRBJ2-3; maybe TRBD2 (6 bases). Written as DNA, the CDR3 is TGCGCCACCAGACTAGATTCTAGCACAGATACGCAGTATTTT. Translated: CATRLDSSTDTQYF. The variable domain in full, with the rest retrieved from reference TRBV5-1 and TRBJ2-3, is KAGVTQTPRYLIKTRGQQVTLSCSPISGHRSVSWYQQTPGQGLQFLFEYFSETQRNKGNFPGRFSGRQFSNSRSEMNVSTLELGDSALYLCATRLDSSTDTQYFGPGTRLTVL.